These 18 T cell receptor beta chains were sequenced from one sample in a study of glioma-infiltrating T cells. The iRepertoire nested amplicon-rescue multiplex PCR amplified TCR alpha and beta CDR3s from RNA. TCRdb passed the multiplex PCR reads through MiXCR, listing each CDR3 protein once. The repertoire holds about 93,000 distinct CDR3 sequences, with around 37% as singletons. The sequenced material came from glioma tissue, nonneoplastic brain tissue, or PBMCs (not recorded which). These receptors all stem from a human donor with low-grade glioma or glioblastoma, undergoing nonglioma brain surgery, or in good health (not recorded which).

This clonotype has at least ten counts. This sequence may be a read error, since a much larger clone differs from it by one base. The chain employs TRBV28 and TRBJ1-3; 9 positions match TRBD1. The CDR3 totals 16 residues. The germline CDR1 and CDR2 sequences are MDHEN and SYDVKM. Here the CDR3 reads CASRSTGTGSENTIYF. The DNA of the CDR3 is TGTGCCAGCAGATCAACCGGGACAGGGTCTGAAAACACCATATATTTT.

The chain carries TRBV2 and TRBJ2-1, with TRBD2 matching over 8 bases. In germline, CDR1 is SNHLY, CDR2 FYNNEI. This CDR3 spans 13 amino acids. Germline trimming cut 1 base from V and 10 bases from J; bases unmatched to any gene: 3. The CDR3 DNA is TGTGCCAGCAGTGAAGTCGGGGGGGCGGAGCAGTTCTTC. Encoded protein: CASSEVGGAEQFF.

This clonotype showed up just a few times. The chain employs TRBV29-1 and TRBJ2-7; 10 bases map to TRBD2. The V gene's germline CDR1 is SQVTM and CDR2 ANQGSEA. With 3 bases clipped from V and 2 bases from J, the junction kept 4 bases outside the gene matches. This CDR3 has 14 residues. The CDR3 DNA reads as TGCAGCGTTGATAGCGGGAGGAATACCTACGAGCAGTACTTC. Residues: CSVDSGRNTYEQYF.

This clonotype was seen at least ten times. V gene TRBV20-1 combines with J gene TRBJ2-1, with TRBD2 identical over 9 bases. This CDR3 region has 15 residues. The V gene end was trimmed by 5 bases and the J gene end by 8 bases; junction bases not matched to a gene: 13. CDR1 is DFQATT, CDR2 SNEGSKA, per germline (reference sequence). The DNA of the CDR3 is TGCAGTGCTTGGGCCCTCGGGACTAGCTCCGATGAGCAGTTCTTC. This sequence encodes CSAWALGTSSDEQFF.

This clonotype has ten or more counts. The V and J genes are TRBV28 and TRBJ2-1; TRBD1 matches 7 bases. The length of the CDR3 is 14 residues. CDR1 is MDHEN and CDR2 is SYDVKM in the germline V gene. V was pared by 8 bases and J by 9 bases, with 13 bases of the junction left unmatched. The CDR3, as DNA: TGTGCCAGCGCCGGGTCAGGGGGTCTGACTGAGCAGTTCTTC. The encoded protein is CASAGSGGLTEQFF.

This clonotype was observed at least ten times. The CDR3 here is CASSQGETTGDNQPQHF. The CDR3 DNA is TGTGCCAGCAGCCAAGGGGAGACAACTGGGGACAATCAGCCCCAGCATTTT. The J gene is TRBJ1-5, the V gene TRBV3-1; D remains ambiguous. Germline assignment: CDR1 LGHDT and CDR2 YNNKEL (reference sequence). The CDR3 contains 17 residues. V lost 1 base and J 3 bases, leaving 16 bases between the germline ends. The variable domain in full, with the rest retrieved from reference TRBV3-1 and TRBJ1-5, is DTAVSQTPKYLVTQMGNDKSIKCEQNLGHDTMYWYKQDSKKFLKIMFSYNNKELIINETVPNRFSPKSPDKAHLNLHINSLELGDSAVYFCASSQGETTGDNQPQHFGDGTRLSIL.

This clonotype was seen only a few times. The chain is built from TRBV5-1 and TRBJ2-5; the D is unclear. CDR3 length equals 13 residues. Germline CDR1 SGHRS, CDR2 YFSETQ. V was trimmed by 3 bases and J by 3 bases, leaving 9 bases between them. The CDR3 protein is CASSSRPEETQYF. CDR3 in DNA: TGCGCCAGCAGCTCCAGACCCGAAGAGACCCAGTACTTC.

This clonotype has ten or more counts. The chain carries TRBV2 and TRBJ2-7; TRBD1 matches 10 bases. Germline CDR1 and CDR2: SNHLY and FYNNEI. The junction had 8 bases not matched to a gene; V was cut back by 7 bases and J by 2 bases. The CDR3 consists of 15 residues. The CDR3 loop reads CASNRRDRGTYEQYF. The CDR3 coding sequence is TGTGCCAGCAATAGACGGGACAGGGGAACCTACGAGCAGTACTTC.

This clonotype has ten or more counts. The rearrangement uses TRBV10-3 and TRBJ2-4, with D maybe TRBD2 (5 bases). There are 13 residues in the CDR3. V lost 10 bases to trimming and J lost 0 bases, with 10 bases between them. Germline V lookup: CDR1 ENHRY, CDR2 SYGVKD. As DNA, the CDR3 is TGTGCCAGCGCTGGACTAGCCAAAAACATTCAGTACTTC. Residues: CASAGLAKNIQYF.

This clonotype has ten or more counts. The V gene is TRBV14, the J gene TRBJ2-7; no definite D call. The CDR3 is made up of 11 amino acids. V lost 3 bases and J 6 bases, leaving 6 bases between the germline ends. Looked up from germline, CDR1 is SGHDN and CDR2 is FVKESK. This CDR3 is CASSHYFEQYF. CDR3 DNA sequence: TGTGCCAGCAGCCATTACTTCGAGCAGTACTTC.

In this sample, this clonotype turned up a few times. The chain recombines TRBV5-1 with TRBJ2-3; D ambiguous. Looked up from germline, CDR1 is SGHRS and CDR2 is YFSETQ. The length of the CDR3 is 13 residues. The V end lost 4 bases, the J end lost 6 bases, and 12 bases lay between the germline ends. The CDR3: CASSHKLRDTQYF. The CDR3 coding sequence is TGCGCCAGCAGCCATAAGTTGAGGGATACGCAGTATTTT.

The rearrangement joins TRBV7-9 to TRBJ2-1, with 7 bases that match TRBD2. Germline V gene data show CDR1 as SEHNR and CDR2 as FQNEAQ (reference sequence). Unmatched junction bases numbered 16, after V lost 7 bases and J lost 7 bases. This CDR3 contains 16 residues. The CDR3 nucleotides are TGTGCCAGCATCTTGGGGGGGGGACTTTTGGGGAATGAGCAGTTCTTC. Its translation is CASILGGGLLGNEQFF.

This clonotype showed up many times. The rearrangement joins TRBV4-1 to TRBJ1-6; D unclear. This CDR3 contains 13 residues. V lost 5 bases and J lost 8, with 10 bases in between. Germline V gives CDR1 MGHRA, CDR2 YSYEKL. This CDR3 is CASSTREDSPLHF. Here the CDR3 DNA reads TGCGCCAGCAGCACCCGGGAAGATTCACCCCTCCACTTT.

Ten or more counts support this clonotype. The chain carries TRBV7-9 and TRBJ1-2; possible D gene TRBD1, 5 bases. V lost 5 bases and J lost 8, with 15 bases in between. This CDR3 region has 13 residues. From germline, CDR1 is SEHNR and CDR2 FQNEAQ (reference sequence). This chain's CDR3 is CASSSRQSDGYTF. CDR3 sequence (DNA): TGTGCCAGCAGCAGCCGACAGAGCGACGGCTACACCTTC.

This clonotype was counted many times. The rearrangement links TRBV7-9 to TRBJ1-2; tentative D call: TRBD1 (6 bases). Trimming cost V 3 bases and J 1 base, with 15 bases left between them. Germline V gene lookup returns CDR1 SEHNR and CDR2 FQNEAQ (reference sequence). This CDR3 contains 16 residues. CDR3 amino acids: CASSFPGTQINYGYTF. Written as DNA, the CDR3 is TGTGCCAGCAGCTTCCCCGGGACACAAATTAACTATGGCTACACCTTC.

CDR3: CVSSSPDRQETQYF. CDR3 DNA sequence: TGTGTTAGCAGTTCCCCGGACCGGCAAGAGACCCAGTACTTC. The V gene is TRBV28, the J gene TRBJ2-5; D unclear. This CDR3 comprises 14 residues. Per the germline V gene, CDR1 is MDHEN and CDR2 is SYDVKM. The whole variable domain, remainder taken from reference TRBV28 and TRBJ2-5, is DVKVTQSSRYLVKRTGEKVFLECVQDMDHENMFWYRQDPGLGLRLIYFSYDVKMKEKGDIPEGYSVSREKKERFSLILESASTNQTSMYLCVSSSPDRQETQYFGPGTRLLVL.

Details on this clonotype: The CDR3 carries no conserved terminal phenylalanine or tryptophan, so it likely arises from a read error. This rearrangement joins TRBV12-3 or TRBV12-4 to TRBJ2-3; D uncertain. The length of the CDR3 is 15 residues. CDR3 amino acids: CASSRVVRGTDMQYS. CDR3 DNA sequence: TGTGCCAGCAGTAGGGTGGTCCGTGGCACAGATATGCAGTATTCT.

Turning to this clonotype: A much larger clone is a single base away; this may be a read error. The chain has TRBV18 and TRBJ1-1; the D is unclear. CDR1 is KGHSH and CDR2 is LQKENI in the germline V gene. The CDR3 totals 13 residues. DNA for the CDR3: TGTGCCATCTCACCGAACCAGAACACTGAAGCTTTCTTT. This sequence encodes CAISPNQNTEAFF.